One sample yielded the 32 T cell receptor beta chains listed below, sequenced in a study of CD8 T cells in Susac syndrome. RNA totalling about 0.45 to 1 ug underwent reverse transcription with random hexamers. Using its own MiXCR run on the immunoSEQ multiplex PCR reads, TCRdb lists one record per CDR3 protein. The repertoire includes 150,000 to 200,000 distinct CDR3 sequences, 85% to 95% of them detected once, and more than 0.08% sits in the top ten. The sequencing sample was made of CD4+ T cells from PBMCs. These receptors all stem from a human donor with multiple sclerosis.

The chain joins TRBV19 to TRBJ2-7, with unresolved D. Trimming took off 4 bases at V and 6 bases at J, with 13 bases between the two ends. CDR1 and CDR2 from the germline V gene are LNHDA and SQIVND (reference sequence). This CDR3 has 13 residues. CDR3 sequence (DNA): TGTGCCAGTAGTACCCCCGGACGAGTCGAGCAGTACTTC. Translating it yields CASSTPGRVEQYF.

This clonotype showed up just a few times. The chain has TRBV7-2 and TRBJ2-2; D is perhaps TRBD2 (7 bases). The CDR3 consists of 15 residues. Germline assignment: CDR1 SGHTA and CDR2 FQGNSA. V was shortened by 7 bases and J by 7 bases, with 19 bases between the two germline ends. Written as DNA, the CDR3 is TGTGCCAGCACCTACGGGGGGCGCAATGGCGGGGAGCTGTTTTTT. This gives the protein CASTYGGRNGGELFF.

This chain connects TRBV18 to TRBJ2-3; no clear D gene. Germline CDR1 reads KGHSH; CDR2 reads LQKENI. This CDR3 has 16 amino acids. Between the trimmed V and J ends, which lost 3 bases and 1 base, there was a span of 14 bases. CDR3 nucleotide sequence: TGTGCCAGCTCACCTAATCTAGTATCGGGCACAGATACGCAGTATTTT. Translation: CASSPNLVSGTDTQYF.

The rearrangement links TRBV6-5 to TRBJ1-1; D may be TRBD1 (6 bases). The CDR3 sequence is 13 residues long. Germline lookup yields CDR1 MNHEY and CDR2 SVGAGI. V lost 5 bases, J lost 2 bases, and 9 bases lay in between. Here the CDR3 reads CASSRTVNTEAFF. The CDR3 coding sequence is TGTGCCAGCAGTCGGACAGTTAACACTGAAGCTTTCTTT.

This chain joins TRBV20-1 and TRBJ2-1; D unresolved. CDR3 length: 15 residues. Germline loops: CDR1 DFQATT, CDR2 SNEGSKA (reference sequence). The V end lost 3 bases, the J end lost 9 bases, and 21 bases lay between the germline ends. The CDR3 nucleotides are TGCAGTGCTAGGCCGCTCGGAACCTCGTTGATTGAGCAGTTCTTC. Encoded protein: CSARPLGTSLIEQFF.

The V gene is TRBV15, the J gene TRBJ1-5; TRBD1 matches 11 bases. The trim removed 8 bases at V and 3 bases at J, leaving 12 bases unmatched. Germline CDR1 and CDR2: LNHNV and YYDKDF (reference sequence). The CDR3 loop spans 17 amino acids. CDR3 coding DNA: TGTGCCACCGCGACCGAGGGACAGGGGGTGTTCAATCAGCCCCAGCATTTT. As protein: CATATEGQGVFNQPQHF. Full variable domain (outside the CDR3, taken from reference TRBV15 and TRBJ1-5): DAMVIQNPRYQVTQFGKPVTLSCSQTLNHNVMYWYQQKSSQAPKLLFHYYDKDFNNEADTPDNFQSRRPNTSFCFLDIRSPGLGDTAMYLCATATEGQGVFNQPQHFGDGTRLSIL.

This rearrangement joins TRBV18 to TRBJ2-7; 8 bases line up with TRBD1. The CDR3 has 15 residues. The ends lost 3 bases at V and 4 bases at J; junction bases unmatched: 8. Germline loops: CDR1 KGHSH, CDR2 LQKENI. The CDR3: CASSPGTGSNYEQYF. The CDR3 nucleotides are TGTGCCAGCTCACCCGGGACAGGATCGAATTACGAGCAGTACTTC. Based on the CDR3 plus reference TRBV18 and TRBJ2-7, the full variable domain is NAGVMQNPRHLVRRRGQEARLRCSPMKGHSHVYWYRQLPEEGLKFMVYLQKENIIDESGMPKERFSAEFPKEGPSILRIQQVVRGDSAAYFCASSPGTGSNYEQYFGPGTRLTVT.

J is TRBJ2-5 and V is TRBV19; TRBD2 aligns across 16 bases. This CDR3 has 16 amino acids. Germline assignment: CDR1 LNHDA and CDR2 SQIVND (reference sequence). V shed 6 bases, J shed 5 bases, and the junction held 6 bases outside the gene matches. The CDR3 is CASSQGLAGGMETQYF. As DNA, the CDR3 is TGTGCCAGTAGCCAGGGACTAGCGGGAGGGATGGAGACCCAGTACTTC.

Only a few counts were recorded for this clonotype. The J gene is TRBJ2-7, the V gene TRBV20-1; 11 bases align to TRBD2. The germline gives CDR1 DFQATT, CDR2 SNEGSKA (reference sequence). The CDR3 contains 14 residues. V shed 4 bases and J 0 bases; nucleotides not matched to a gene: 2. DNA for the CDR3: TGCAGTGCTAATAGCGGGAGGGACTCCTACGAGCAGTACTTC. Residues: CSANSGRDSYEQYF.

This sequence joins TRBV28 and TRBJ2-4; 7 positions agree with TRBD1. CDR1 is MDHEN and CDR2 is SYDVKM in the germline V gene. J gave up 0 bases and V 3 bases, and 2 bases lay outside the gene matches. This CDR3 is 15 amino acids long. The CDR3 DNA reads TGTGCCAGCAGTTTGGACAGGTTAGCCAAAAACATTCAGTACTTC. Translation: CASSLDRLAKNIQYF.

The rearrangement links TRBV6-2 or TRBV6-3 to TRBJ1-4, with D unresolved. CDR3 length: 11 amino acids. In germline, CDR1 is MNHEY, CDR2 SVGEGT. The V and J ends lost 4 bases and 12 bases respectively, with 9 bases between them. The CDR3 DNA reads TGTGCCAGCAGTTGGGCAGGAGAACTGTTTTTT. As protein: CASSWAGELFF.

The chain combines TRBV9 with TRBJ1-2; D is unclear. The CDR3 sequence is 14 residues long. The germline gives CDR1 SGDLS, CDR2 YYNGEE. V lost 8 bases and J 0 bases, leaving 14 bases between the germline ends. CDR3 sequence reads: CASNLGATNYGYTF. The CDR3 region has the DNA TGTGCCAGTAATTTGGGTGCTACTAACTATGGCTACACCTTC.

The chain combines TRBV7-3 with TRBJ2-2; perhaps TRBD1 as D (5 bases). The V gene lost 5 bases and the J gene lost 2 bases, with 12 bases spanning the gap. The CDR3 has 15 amino acids. The germline V gene encodes CDR1 SGHTA and CDR2 FQGTGA. The DNA of the CDR3 is TGTGCCAGCAGCCCACAGGACACCAACACCGGGGAGCTGTTTTTT. Residues: CASSPQDTNTGELFF.

The chain has TRBV28 and TRBJ2-2; D is tentatively TRBD1 or TRBD2 (5 bases each). The germline V gene has CDR1 MDHEN and CDR2 SYDVKM. V was cut by 1 base and J by 2 bases, with 14 bases left in between. The CDR3 is 17 residues long. CDR3 DNA: TGTGCCAGCAGTTTATCCGCCCAGGGACCAAACACCGGGGAGCTGTTTTTT. Translation gives CASSLSAQGPNTGELFF.

The sample holds one count of this clonotype. This chain joins TRBV3-1 and TRBJ2-2; 9 positions match TRBD2. The CDR3 loop spans 14 amino acids. V dropped 5 bases and J dropped 3; count of bases not matched to a gene: 1. The V gene's germline CDR1 is LGHDT and CDR2 YNNKEL (reference sequence). The CDR3 here is CASSTSGYTGELFF. CDR3 nucleotide sequence: TGTGCCAGCAGCACTAGCGGGTACACCGGGGAGCTGTTTTTT.

This clonotype was counted between two and nine times. The chain recombines TRBV4-1 with TRBJ2-1; TRBD1 aligns across 7 bases. V lost 5 bases, J lost 5 bases, and 6 bases stayed unmatched. Germline V CDR1 and CDR2: MGHRA, YSYEKL. CDR3 length: 14 amino acids. The DNA of the CDR3 is TGCGCCAGCAGCAAGGGGGCGCTTAACAATGAGCAGTTCTTC. Its translation: CASSKGALNNEQFF.

The DNA for the CDR3 is TGTGCCAGCAGGAGGGATGGCGGTGGCTACACCTTC. Its protein product is CASRRDGGGYTF. The V gene is TRBV6-6, the J gene TRBJ1-2; D not certain. The V gene lost 6 bases and the J gene lost 7 bases, with 12 bases spanning the gap. This CDR3 region has 12 residues. Germline-derived CDR1 and CDR2 are MNHNY and SVGAGI (reference sequence).

The chain couples TRBV11-1 to TRBJ2-1; 12 positions agree with TRBD2. J lost 1 base, V lost 5 bases, and 6 bases had no gene match. The V gene's germline CDR1 is SGHAT and CDR2 FQDESV (reference sequence). The CDR3 sequence is 17 residues long. In nucleotides, the CDR3 is TGTGCCAGCAGCCTCTGGACTAGCGGGGATTCCTACAATGAGCAGTTCTTC. It translates to CASSLWTSGDSYNEQFF.

The chain has TRBV12-5 and TRBJ1-1; TRBD1 is a possible D gene (5 bases). The germline V gene has CDR1 LGHNT and CDR2 FRNRAP. This CDR3 is 15 amino acids long. V was trimmed by 6 bases and J by 3 bases, leaving 17 bases between them. The CDR3 reads CASGQTGLDHTEAFF. The CDR3, as DNA: TGTGCTAGTGGCCAAACAGGACTTGATCACACTGAAGCTTTCTTT. The entire variable domain, with the rest obtained from reference TRBV12-5 and TRBJ1-1, is as follows: DARVTQTPRHKVTEMGQEVTMRCQPILGHNTVFWYRQTMMQGLELLAYFRNRAPLDDSGMPKDRFSAEMPDATLATLKIQPSEPRDSAVYFCASGQTGLDHTEAFFGQGTRLTVV.

The genes are TRBV19 and TRBJ1-1; weak D call: TRBD1 (6 bases). The CDR3 is 17 amino acids. Germline V CDR1 and CDR2: LNHDA, SQIVND (reference sequence). The V end lost 10 bases, the J end lost 4 bases, and 28 bases lay between the germline ends. The CDR3 nucleotides read TGTGCCACCAAAACTCCCAGGCCCGGGGGCATAGGCACTGAAGCTTTCTTT. It codes for CATKTPRPGGIGTEAFF. Full variable domain (rest looked up from reference TRBV19 and TRBJ1-1): DGGITQSPKYLFRKEGQNVTLSCEQNLNHDAMYWYRQDPGQGLRLIYYSQIVNDFQKGDIAEGYSVSREKKESFPLTVTSAQKNPTAFYLCATKTPRPGGIGTEAFFGQGTRLTVV.

The V and J genes are TRBV7-9 and TRBJ1-1; D may be TRBD1 (5 bases). Trimming took 5 bases from V and 5 from J, leaving 12 bases between them. CDR3 length: 13 amino acids. Germline V gene sequence: CDR1 SEHNR, CDR2 FQNEAQ (reference sequence). CDR3: CASSRGERTEAFF. Written as DNA, the CDR3 is TGTGCCAGCAGCCGAGGGGAAAGGACTGAAGCTTTCTTT.

The chain carries TRBV7-2 and TRBJ2-1; TRBD2 matches 12 bases. The CDR3 consists of 19 residues. Germline trimming cut 5 bases from V and 0 bases from J; bases unmatched to any gene: 11. The V gene's germline CDR1 is SGHTA and CDR2 FQGNSA. The CDR3 is CASSRPGLAGQSSYNEQFF. CDR3 nucleotides: TGTGCCAGCAGCCGCCCGGGACTAGCGGGTCAGAGCTCCTACAATGAGCAGTTCTTC.

The chain is built from TRBV28 and TRBJ1-1; no definite D call. The V end was cut by 3 bases, the J end by 11 bases, with 10 bases between. The germline V gene has CDR1 MDHEN and CDR2 SYDVKM. The CDR3 spans 11 residues. CDR3 protein: CASSFARGAFF. The CDR3, as DNA: TGTGCCAGCAGTTTCGCCCGCGGGGCTTTCTTT.

The rearrangement links TRBV7-9 to TRBJ2-5, with D hard to call. V was trimmed by 3 bases and J by 2 bases, leaving 7 bases between them. The CDR3 covers 13 residues. Germline V gene sequence: CDR1 SEHNR, CDR2 FQNEAQ (reference sequence). CDR3 sequence (DNA): TGTGCCAGCAGCTTGGGTATGCAAGAGACCCAGTACTTC. Amino acids: CASSLGMQETQYF.

The chain uses TRBV21-1 and TRBJ2-7. TRBV21-1 constitutes a pseudogene. CDR3 length equals 14 residues. The DNA of the CDR3 is TGTGCCAGCAGCTCTGGTGGGGTCGACTACGAGCAGTACTTC. Amino acid sequence: CASSSGGVDYEQYF.

J is TRBJ2-1 and V is TRBV6-5; D is perhaps TRBD2 (6 bases). V gave up 3 bases and J gave up 10 bases, with 19 bases separating them. Per germline, CDR1 MNHEY and CDR2 SVGAGI. The CDR3 is 15 residues long. CDR3 sequence (DNA): TGTGCCAGCAGTTATGGTGCGGGGTCTGGGGAAGAGCAGTTCTTC. This codes for CASSYGAGSGEEQFF.

The rearrangement joins TRBV30 to TRBJ2-7, with D possibly being TRBD1 (6 bases). The CDR3 length is 12 residues. The V gene lost 2 bases and the J gene lost 3 bases, with 8 bases spanning the gap. The germline gives CDR1 GTSNPN, CDR2 SVGIG (reference sequence). In nucleotides, the CDR3 is TGTGCCTGGAGTCAGGGGAACTACGAGCAGTACTTC. This gives the protein CAWSQGNYEQYF.

The V gene is TRBV7-6, the J gene TRBJ2-1; the match to TRBD2 covers 9 bases. With V trimmed by 1 base and J by 10 bases, 14 bases remained unmatched. CDR1 and CDR2 (germline): SGHVS, FNYEAQ. The CDR3 covers 17 residues. CDR3 coding DNA: TGTGCCAGCAGCTTAGTGGCTAGCGGGATGCGGGGTGGAGAGCAGTTCTTC. Translated: CASSLVASGMRGGEQFF.

The rearrangement uses TRBV10-3 and TRBJ1-1, with D perhaps matching TRBD1 (5 bases). V lost 4 bases to trimming and J lost 1 base, with 10 bases between them. The CDR3 spans 14 residues. Germline V CDR1 and CDR2: ENHRY, SYGVKD. The CDR3 loop is CAISGRDPNTEAFF. In DNA, the CDR3 is TGTGCCATCAGTGGTAGGGACCCGAACACTGAAGCTTTCTTT.

V and J are TRBV30 and TRBJ2-3; D uncertain. Germline CDR1 reads GTSNPN; CDR2 reads SVGIG (reference sequence). The CDR3 loop spans 15 amino acids. V was clipped by 2 bases and J by 2 bases, with 14 bases between them. The CDR3 protein is CAWSFAETFTDTQYF. For the CDR3, the DNA is TGTGCCTGGAGTTTTGCGGAGACCTTCACAGATACGCAGTATTTT. The full variable domain, in which reference TRBV30 and TRBJ2-3 provide the parts outside the CDR3, is SQTIHQWPATLVQPVGSPLSLECTVEGTSNPNLYWYRQAAGRGLQLLFYSVGIGQISSEVPQNLSASRPQDRQFILSSKKLLLSDSGFYLCAWSFAETFTDTQYFGPGTRLTVL.

The chain has TRBV6-5 and TRBJ2-2; either TRBD1 or TRBD2 may supply D (6 bases each). Germline V gives CDR1 MNHEY, CDR2 SVGAGI. CDR3 length: 14 residues. The V end was cut by 6 bases, the J end by 7 bases, with 15 bases between. As DNA, the CDR3 is TGTGCCAGCAGGCCCACAGGGAGGAACGGGGAGCTGTTTTTT. It translates to CASRPTGRNGELFF.

The chain carries TRBV19 and TRBJ2-2; D unclear. The CDR3 has 14 amino acids. The V gene's germline CDR1 is LNHDA and CDR2 SQIVND (reference sequence). V lost 2 bases and J 4 bases, leaving 8 bases between the germline ends. The CDR3 DNA follows: TGTGCCAGTAGTATATTCTCCTCCACCGGGGAGCTGTTTTTT. Encoded protein: CASSIFSSTGELFF.